This TCR beta chain originates from a study of CD8 T cells in acute hepatitis C reinfection. Study-wide findings and caveats: A V04-02/J02-02 clonotype was among under 15 public ones, independent of outcome. Acute resolver, follow-up resolver and acute chronic samples had similar high diversity. All groups preferentially used TRBV04 and TRBV06, which was not due to overrepresentation in the naive pool. No chronic follow-up sample yielded enough NS3-1073 specific cells.

This table comes from immunoSEQ multiplex PCR, and its TCRdb copy is limited to in-frame clones, with some not included. Of approximately 40,000 clones listed, 80% to 90% are singletons. Note on this clone: Its matching antigen is unknown.

V shed 4 bases, J shed 10 bases, and the junction held 14 bases outside the gene matches. This CDR3 is built from 16 residues. Germline V CDR1 and CDR2: MGHRA, YSYEKL. Time point described: naive CD8 control sorted from an acute-time-point sample. This chain joins TRBV4-1 and TRBJ2-1; 9 nucleotides line up with TRBD2. The sample was naive CD8+ T cells from PBMCs. This TCR came from a woman aged 18-35 years who spontaneously cleared hepatitis C infection. The CDR3: CASSPIAGEGFEEQFF. CDR3 in DNA: TGCGCCAGCAGCCCCATAGCGGGAGAAGGTTTCGAGGAGCAGTTCTTC.